Sequencing of this TCR beta chain was carried out in a study of a mutant IDH1 vaccine in newly diagnosed glioma. About the research overall: The initiation of vaccination occurred 4-6 weeks after radiotherapy alone, or with temozolomide cycles. Earlier treatment was radiotherapy, temozolomide, or both, with most getting both. Whole-study findings and limits: It was over 85% of patients that developed vaccine-induced immune responses.

Time point given: week 47, end of study. What each vaccine dose contained was 300 ug of mutant IDH1 20-mer peptide, accompanied by topical imiquimod. Each of the donors came in with new WHO grade 3 or 4 astrocytomas that were IDH1-mutant and ATRX-lost. Comment on this clone: No antigen is known for it.

Measured with immunoSEQ multiplex PCR; TCRdb has only the in-frame clones, and not every one. The sample yields some 30,000 clones, approximately 84% seen once. The germline gives CDR1 LNHNV, CDR2 YYDKDF (reference sequence). This CDR3 is built from 13 residues. The V gene lost 1 base and the J gene lost 1 base, with 4 bases spanning the gap. The sequence was obtained from a man younger than 40 with glioma. The sequences come from PBMCs, collected from a glioma patient whose treatment included an IDH1 peptide vaccine. The chain carries TRBV15 and TRBJ1-1; unclear D gene. The CDR3 loop reads CATSRAANTEAFF. DNA for the CDR3: TGTGCCACCAGCAGAGCGGCGAACACTGAAGCTTTCTTT.